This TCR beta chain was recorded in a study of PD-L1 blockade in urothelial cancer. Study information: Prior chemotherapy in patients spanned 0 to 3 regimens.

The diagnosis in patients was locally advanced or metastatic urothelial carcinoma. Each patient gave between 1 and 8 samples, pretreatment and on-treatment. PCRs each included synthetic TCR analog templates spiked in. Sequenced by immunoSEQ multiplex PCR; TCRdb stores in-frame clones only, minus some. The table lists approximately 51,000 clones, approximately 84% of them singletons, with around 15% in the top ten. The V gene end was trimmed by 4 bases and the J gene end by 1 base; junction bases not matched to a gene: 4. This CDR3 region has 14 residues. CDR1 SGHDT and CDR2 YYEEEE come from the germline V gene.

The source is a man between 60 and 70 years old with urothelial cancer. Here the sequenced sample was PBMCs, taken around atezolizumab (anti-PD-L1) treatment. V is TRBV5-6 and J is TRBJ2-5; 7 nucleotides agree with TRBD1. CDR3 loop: CASSRTGVQETQYF. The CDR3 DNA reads TGTGCCAGCAGCCGGACAGGAGTCCAAGAGACCCAGTACTTC.